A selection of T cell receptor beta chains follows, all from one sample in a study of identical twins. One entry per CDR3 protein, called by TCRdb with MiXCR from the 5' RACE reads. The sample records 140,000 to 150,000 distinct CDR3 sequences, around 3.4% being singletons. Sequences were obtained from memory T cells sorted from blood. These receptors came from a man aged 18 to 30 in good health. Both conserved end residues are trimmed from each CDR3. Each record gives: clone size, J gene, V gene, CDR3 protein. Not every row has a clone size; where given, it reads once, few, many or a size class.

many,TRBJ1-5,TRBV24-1,ATSGQGRDQPQH
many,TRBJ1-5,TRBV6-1,ASSEGGSNQPQH
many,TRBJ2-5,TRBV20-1,SADRQETQY
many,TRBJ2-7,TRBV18,ASSPVTGPSYEQY
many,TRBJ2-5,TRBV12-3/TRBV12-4,ASSPGGTRETQY
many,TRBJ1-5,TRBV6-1,ASRGSANQPQH
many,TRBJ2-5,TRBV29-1,SGRQGGGQETQY
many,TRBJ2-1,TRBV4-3,ASSQDHLAGGGEQF
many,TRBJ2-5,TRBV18,ASSPLSAETQY
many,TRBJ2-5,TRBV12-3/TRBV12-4,ASSLQGPQETQY
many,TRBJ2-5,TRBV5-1,ASRGTGPETQY
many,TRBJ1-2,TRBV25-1,ASSRQAYGYT
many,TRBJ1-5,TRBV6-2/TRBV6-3,ASSSRQVDQPQH
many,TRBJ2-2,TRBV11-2,ASSPGTSNTGELF
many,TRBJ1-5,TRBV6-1,ASSPRQGLYSNQPQH
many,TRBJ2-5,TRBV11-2,ASSATPWGLETQY
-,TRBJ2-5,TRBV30,AWSVRARTFGQTQY
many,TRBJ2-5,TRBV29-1,SVQSGQETQY
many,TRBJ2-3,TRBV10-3,AINRGTDTQY
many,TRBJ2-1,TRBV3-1,ASSPGTVARNEQF
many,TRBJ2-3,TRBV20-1,STHRDTDTQY
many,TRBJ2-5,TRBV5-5,ASSLQFRSSSETQY
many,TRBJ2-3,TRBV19,ASSTRTDTQY
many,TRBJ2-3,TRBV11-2,ASSLAPGMGDTQY
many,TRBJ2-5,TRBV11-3,ASSARTSGKGTQY
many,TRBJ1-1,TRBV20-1,IAATAMNTEAF
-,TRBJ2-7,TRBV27,ASSSITAGQEGSYEQY
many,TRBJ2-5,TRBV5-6,ASSLLGGSRYRETQY
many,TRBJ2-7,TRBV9,ASSGGTSSYEQY
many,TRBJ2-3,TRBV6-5,ASSSPAGTGTDTQY
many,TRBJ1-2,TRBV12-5,ASGLSARYGYT
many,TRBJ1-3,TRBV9,ASSVTDSGNTIY
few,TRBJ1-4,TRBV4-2,ASSPSRGLF
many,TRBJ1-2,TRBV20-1,SATDRPKYGYT
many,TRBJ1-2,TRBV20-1,SARGSTPGLYGYT
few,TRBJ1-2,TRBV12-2,ATVPTLLDSYGYT
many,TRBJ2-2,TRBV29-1,SASNTGTGRNTGELF